This is a list of T cell receptor beta chains from one sample in a study of CD8 T cells in Susac syndrome. TCRdb itself ran the immunoSEQ multiplex PCR reads through MiXCR, one entry per CDR3 protein. The table shows around 140,000 distinct CDR3 sequences, with approximately 95% occurring only once. The sequencing sample was made of CD4+ T cells from PBMCs. All receptors derive from a human donor with multiple sclerosis. Both conserved end residues are part of each CDR3. A D gene is named only where the DNA matches it firmly. Rows give clone size only sometimes, using once, few, many, or a class for an expanded clone.

v_gene: TRBV28
len: 10
j_gene: TRBJ2-5
d_gene: NA
abundance: NA
CDR3aa: CASGIRTQYF
CDR3nt: TGTGCCAGCGGAATCCGGACCCAGTACTTC

v_gene: TRBV11-2
len: 14
j_gene: TRBJ1-2
d_gene: NA
abundance: NA
CDR3aa: CASSLATGSYGYTF
CDR3nt: TGTGCCAGCAGCTTAGCCACAGGGAGCTATGGCTACACCTTC

v_gene: TRBV7-7
len: 13
j_gene: TRBJ1-1
d_gene: NA
abundance: NA
CDR3aa: CASSLGWNTEAFF
CDR3nt: TGTGCCAGCAGCTTAGGGTGGAACACTGAAGCTTTCTTT

v_gene: TRBV6-6
len: 15
j_gene: TRBJ2-1
d_gene: TRBD2
abundance: NA
CDR3aa: CASAGGLAGGNEQFF
CDR3nt: TGTGCCAGCGCAGGGGGGCTAGCGGGAGGGAATGAGCAGTTCTTC

v_gene: TRBV25-1
len: 13
j_gene: TRBJ2-7
d_gene: TRBD1
abundance: NA
CDR3aa: CASSLQGAVEQYF
CDR3nt: TGTGCCAGCAGTCTTCAGGGGGCCGTCGAGCAGTACTTC

v_gene: TRBV20-1
len: 13
j_gene: TRBJ2-7
d_gene: NA
abundance: NA
CDR3aa: CSPAPGLNYEQYF
CDR3nt: TGCAGTCCGGCCCCGGGACTCAACTACGAGCAGTACTTC

v_gene: TRBV9
len: 15
j_gene: TRBJ1-6
d_gene: NA
abundance: NA
CDR3aa: CASSATQGGDSPLHF
CDR3nt: TGTGCCAGCAGCGCGACCCAAGGGGGGGATTCACCCCTCCACTTT

v_gene: TRBV24-1
len: 16
j_gene: TRBJ2-5
d_gene: TRBD1
abundance: NA
CDR3aa: CATSDAYGQGQETQYF
CDR3nt: TGTGCCACCAGTGACGCGTATGGACAGGGCCAAGAGACCCAGTACTTC

v_gene: TRBV29-1
len: 12
j_gene: TRBJ2-1
d_gene: NA
abundance: NA
CDR3aa: CSVEVGNNEQFF
CDR3nt: TGCAGCGTTGAGGTAGGCAACAATGAGCAGTTCTTC

v_gene: TRBV20-1
len: 14
j_gene: TRBJ2-1
d_gene: TRBD2
abundance: NA
CDR3aa: CSASAAGGPDEQFF
CDR3nt: TGCAGTGCTAGTGCAGCGGGAGGGCCTGATGAGCAGTTCTTC

v_gene: TRBV7-9
len: 16
j_gene: TRBJ1-1
d_gene: NA
abundance: NA
CDR3aa: CASNPRDTTENTEAFF
CDR3nt: TGTGCCAGTAACCCCCGGGACACAACCGAGAACACTGAAGCTTTCTTT

v_gene: TRBV27
len: 13
j_gene: TRBJ2-3
d_gene: NA
abundance: NA
CDR3aa: CASSSTGPDTQYF
CDR3nt: TGTGCCAGCAGTTCGACAGGACCAGATACGCAGTATTTT

v_gene: TRBV9
len: 11
j_gene: TRBJ2-1
d_gene: NA
abundance: NA
CDR3aa: CASSISWEQFF
CDR3nt: TGTGCCAGCAGTATCTCGTGGGAGCAGTTCTTC

v_gene: TRBV29-1
len: 14
j_gene: TRBJ1-2
d_gene: NA
abundance: NA
CDR3aa: CSVDLSGANYGYTF
CDR3nt: TGCAGCGTTGATTTATCGGGCGCTAACTATGGCTACACCTTC

v_gene: TRBV11-2
len: 14
j_gene: TRBJ2-3
d_gene: NA
abundance: NA
CDR3aa: CASSLEGGVDTQYF
CDR3nt: TGTGCCAGCAGCTTAGAGGGCGGGGTGGATACGCAGTATTTT

v_gene: TRBV6-6
len: 14
j_gene: TRBJ2-6
d_gene: NA
abundance: NA
CDR3aa: CASSYSSGANVLTF
CDR3nt: TGTGCCAGCAGTTACAGCTCTGGGGCCAACGTCCTGACTTTC

v_gene: TRBV5-6
len: 14
j_gene: TRBJ1-1
d_gene: NA
abundance: once
CDR3aa: CASSLARVHTEAFF
CDR3nt: TGTGCCAGCAGCTTGGCCAGGGTGCACACTGAAGCTTTCTTT

v_gene: TRBV9
len: 15
j_gene: TRBJ1-1
d_gene: NA
abundance: NA
CDR3aa: CASSVGVSMNTEAFF
CDR3nt: TGTGCCAGCAGCGTAGGGGTATCGATGAACACTGAAGCTTTCTTT